The clone carrying this T cell receptor (beta chain) has at least ten counts. Its cognate antigen is unknown. These data are taken from a study of CD8 T cells in ankylosing spondylitis. Regarding the study as a whole: Significantly higher representation of disease-linked clones was reported for matched ankylosing spondylitis synovial fluid.

Each CDR3 protein gets one entry after TCRdb re-called the 5' RACE reads with MiXCR. The sample has about 240,000 distinct CDR3 sequences, less than 9.5% seen once. Input material: blood, either unsorted or a sorted T cell fraction (not recorded which). The receptor was derived from a female donor with ankylosing spondylitis or in good health (not recorded which).

The CDR3 DNA sequence: TGCAGTGCTTCGGACAGAGCTAACTATGGCTACACCTTC. Protein product: CSASDRANYGYTF. V gene TRBV20-1 combines with J gene TRBJ1-2; the D gene is possibly TRBD1 (6 bases). V gave up 5 bases and J gave up 0 bases, with 10 bases separating them. Per the germline V gene, CDR1 is DFQATT and CDR2 is SNEGSKA (reference sequence). The CDR3 is 13 residues long.